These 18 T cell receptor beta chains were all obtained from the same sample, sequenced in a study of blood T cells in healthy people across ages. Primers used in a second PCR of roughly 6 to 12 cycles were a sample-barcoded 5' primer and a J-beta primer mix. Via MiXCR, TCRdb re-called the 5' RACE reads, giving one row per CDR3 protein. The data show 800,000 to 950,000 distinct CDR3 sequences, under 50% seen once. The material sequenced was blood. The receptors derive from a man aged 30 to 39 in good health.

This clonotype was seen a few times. CDR3 protein: CASSYSRDRGEKLFF. For the CDR3, the DNA is TGTGCCAGCAGTTACTCGCGGGACAGGGGCGAAAAACTGTTTTTT. The V gene is TRBV6-5, the J gene TRBJ1-4, with 10 bases fitting TRBD1. Germline trimming cut 0 bases from V and 8 bases from J; bases unmatched to any gene: 3. The CDR3 consists of 15 residues. Germline lookup yields CDR1 MNHEY and CDR2 SVGAGI.

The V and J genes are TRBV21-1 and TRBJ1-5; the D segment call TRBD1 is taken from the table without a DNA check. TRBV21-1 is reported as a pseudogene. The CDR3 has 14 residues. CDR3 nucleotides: TGTGCCAGCAGCAGAGTAGGGGGGAATCAGCCCCAGCATTTT. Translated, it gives CASSRVGGNQPQHF.

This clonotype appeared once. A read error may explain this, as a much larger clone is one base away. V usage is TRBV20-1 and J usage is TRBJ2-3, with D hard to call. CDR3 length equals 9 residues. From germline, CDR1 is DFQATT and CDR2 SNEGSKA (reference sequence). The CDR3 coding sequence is TGCAGTGTCCCAGATACGCGGTATTTT. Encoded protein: CSVPDTRYF.

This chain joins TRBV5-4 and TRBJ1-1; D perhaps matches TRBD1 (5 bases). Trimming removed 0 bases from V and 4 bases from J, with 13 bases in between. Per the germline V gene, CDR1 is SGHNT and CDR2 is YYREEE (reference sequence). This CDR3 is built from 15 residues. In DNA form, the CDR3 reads TGTGCCAGCAGCTTGGAAGGACAAACAGCCACTGAAGCTTTCTTT. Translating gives CASSLEGQTATEAFF.

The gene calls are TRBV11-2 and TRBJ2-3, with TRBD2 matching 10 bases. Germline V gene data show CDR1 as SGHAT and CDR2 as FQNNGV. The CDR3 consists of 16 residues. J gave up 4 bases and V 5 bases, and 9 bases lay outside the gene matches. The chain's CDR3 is CASSPLLAGGSDTQYF. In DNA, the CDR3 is TGTGCCAGCAGCCCCCTTTTAGCGGGGGGCTCAGATACGCAGTATTTT.

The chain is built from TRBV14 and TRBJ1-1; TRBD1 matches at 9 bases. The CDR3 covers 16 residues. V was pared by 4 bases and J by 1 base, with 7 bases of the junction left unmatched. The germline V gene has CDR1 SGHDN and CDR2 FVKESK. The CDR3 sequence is CASSRYRDRANTEAFF. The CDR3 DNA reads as TGTGCCAGCAGCCGATACCGGGACAGGGCGAACACTGAAGCTTTCTTT.

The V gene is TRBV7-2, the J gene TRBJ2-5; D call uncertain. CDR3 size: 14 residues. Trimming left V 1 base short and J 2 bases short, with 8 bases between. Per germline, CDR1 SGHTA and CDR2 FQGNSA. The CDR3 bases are TGTGCCAGCAGCTTAGGAATAGTTCAAGAGACCCAGTACTTC. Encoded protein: CASSLGIVQETQYF.

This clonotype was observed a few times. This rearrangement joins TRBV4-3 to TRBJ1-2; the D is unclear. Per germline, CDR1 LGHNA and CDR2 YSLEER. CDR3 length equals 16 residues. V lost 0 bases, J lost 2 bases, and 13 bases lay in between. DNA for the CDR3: TGCGCCAGCAGCCAAGATATCGGGTCCATGAACTATGGCTACACCTTC. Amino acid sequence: CASSQDIGSMNYGYTF.

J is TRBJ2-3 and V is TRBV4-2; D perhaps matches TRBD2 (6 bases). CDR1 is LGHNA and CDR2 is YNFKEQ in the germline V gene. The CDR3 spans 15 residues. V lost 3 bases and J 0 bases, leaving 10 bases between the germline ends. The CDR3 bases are TGTGCCAGCAGCCATGGGGACTCAAGCACAGATACGCAGTATTTT. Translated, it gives CASSHGDSSTDTQYF.

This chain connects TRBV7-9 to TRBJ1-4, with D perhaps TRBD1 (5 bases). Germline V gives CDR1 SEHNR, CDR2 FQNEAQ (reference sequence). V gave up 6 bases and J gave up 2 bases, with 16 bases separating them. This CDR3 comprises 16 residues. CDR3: CASRAWGGTTNEKLFF. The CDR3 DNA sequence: TGTGCCAGCAGAGCTTGGGGAGGGACGACTAATGAAAAACTGTTTTTT.

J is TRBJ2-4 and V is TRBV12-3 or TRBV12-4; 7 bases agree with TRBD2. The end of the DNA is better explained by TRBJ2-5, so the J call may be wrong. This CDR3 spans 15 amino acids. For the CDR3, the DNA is TGTGCCAGCAGTTTAGGGGGCGGGAGAAGAGAGACCCAGTACTTC. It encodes CASSLGGGRRETQYF.

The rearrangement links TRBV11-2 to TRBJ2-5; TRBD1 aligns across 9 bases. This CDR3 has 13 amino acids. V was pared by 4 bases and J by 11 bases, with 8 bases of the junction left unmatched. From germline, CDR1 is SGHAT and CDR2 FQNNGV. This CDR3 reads CASSWGQGRKQYF. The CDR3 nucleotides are TGTGCCAGCAGCTGGGGACAGGGACGCAAGCAGTACTTC. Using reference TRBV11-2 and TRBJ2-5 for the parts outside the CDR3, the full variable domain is EAGVAQSPRYKIIEKRQSVAFWCNPISGHATLYWYQQILGQGPKLLIQFQNNGVVDDSQLPKDRFSAERLKGVDSTLKIQPAKLEDSAVYLCASSWGQGRKQYFGPGTRLLVL.

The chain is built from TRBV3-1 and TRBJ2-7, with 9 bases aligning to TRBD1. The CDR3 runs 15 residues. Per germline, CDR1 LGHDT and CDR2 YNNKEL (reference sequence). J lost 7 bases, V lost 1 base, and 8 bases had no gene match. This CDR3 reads CASSQVLGQGPEQYF. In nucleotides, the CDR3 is TGTGCCAGCAGCCAAGTGTTGGGACAGGGACCGGAGCAGTACTTC.

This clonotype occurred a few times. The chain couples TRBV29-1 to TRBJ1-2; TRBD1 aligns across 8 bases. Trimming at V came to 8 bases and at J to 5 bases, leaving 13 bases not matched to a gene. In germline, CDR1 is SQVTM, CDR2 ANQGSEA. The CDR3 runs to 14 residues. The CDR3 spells CSTSTGGRAYGYTF. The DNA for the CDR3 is TGCAGCACTAGCACAGGGGGAAGGGCTTATGGCTACACCTTC.

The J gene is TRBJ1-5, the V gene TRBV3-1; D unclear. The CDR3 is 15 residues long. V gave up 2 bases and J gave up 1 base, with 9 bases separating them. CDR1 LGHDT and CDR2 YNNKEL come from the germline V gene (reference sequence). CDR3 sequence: CASSQSQGSNQPQHF. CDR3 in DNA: TGTGCCAGCAGCCAAAGCCAAGGGAGCAATCAGCCCCAGCATTTT.

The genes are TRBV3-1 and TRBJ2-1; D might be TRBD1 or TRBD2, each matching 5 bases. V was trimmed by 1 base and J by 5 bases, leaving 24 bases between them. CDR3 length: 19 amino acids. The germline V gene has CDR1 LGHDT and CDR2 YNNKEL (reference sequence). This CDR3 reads CASSQGRTRGLLINNEQFF. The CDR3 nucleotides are TGTGCCAGCAGCCAAGGTAGAACTAGGGGTCTCCTCATTAACAATGAGCAGTTCTTC.

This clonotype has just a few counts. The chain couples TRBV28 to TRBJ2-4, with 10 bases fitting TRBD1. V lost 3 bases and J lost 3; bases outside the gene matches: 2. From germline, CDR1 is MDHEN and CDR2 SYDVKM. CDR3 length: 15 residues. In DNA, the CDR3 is TGTGCCAGCAGTTTTTGGACAGGGGGCAAAAACATTCAGTACTTC. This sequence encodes CASSFWTGGKNIQYF.

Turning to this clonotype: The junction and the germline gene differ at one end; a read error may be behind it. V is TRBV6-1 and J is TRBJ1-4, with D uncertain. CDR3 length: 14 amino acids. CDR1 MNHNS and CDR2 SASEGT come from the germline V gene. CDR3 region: CASSEDLRNEKPFF. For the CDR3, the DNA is TGTGCCAGCAGTGAAGATCTAAGGAATGAAAAACCGTTTTTT.